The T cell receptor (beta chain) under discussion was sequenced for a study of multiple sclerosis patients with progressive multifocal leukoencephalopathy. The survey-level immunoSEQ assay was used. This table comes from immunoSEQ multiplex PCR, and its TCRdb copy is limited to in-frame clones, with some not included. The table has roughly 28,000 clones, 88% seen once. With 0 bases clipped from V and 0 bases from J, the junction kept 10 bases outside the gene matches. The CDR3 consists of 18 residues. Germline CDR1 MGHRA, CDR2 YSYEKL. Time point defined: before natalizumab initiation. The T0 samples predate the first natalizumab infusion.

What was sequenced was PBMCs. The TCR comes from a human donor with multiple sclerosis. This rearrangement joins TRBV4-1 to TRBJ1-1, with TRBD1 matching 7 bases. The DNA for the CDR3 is TGCGCCAGCAGCCAAGAACTTTCAGGGGGGGGGATGAACACTGAAGCTTTCTTT. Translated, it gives CASSQELSGGGMNTEAFF.